This entry lists 8 T cell receptor beta chains sequenced from one sample in a study of immune evolution from preneoplasia to lung adenocarcinoma. The table came from immunoSEQ multiplex PCR; TCRdb's copy has only in-frame clones and leaves some out. The table records 7,500 to 10,000 clones, about four fifths of them present only once. Input material: FFPE lung adenocarcinoma in situ tissue. Receptors were obtained from an older person with lung adenocarcinoma.

This clone has a single count. The chain combines TRBV28 with TRBJ1-2, with 8 nucleotides matching TRBD1. Germline V CDR1 and CDR2: MDHEN, SYDVKM. The CDR3 has 15 amino acids. Trimming took 7 bases from V and 3 from J; bases not matched to a gene: 10. In nucleotides, the CDR3 is TGTGCCAGCACTGGACAGGGCTCTTCGGACTATGGCTACACCTTC. Translating gives CASTGQGSSDYGYTF.

This clone was counted only a few times. The chain uses TRBV11-2 and TRBJ2-2; D uncertain. Germline V gives CDR1 SGHAT, CDR2 FQNNGV. The CDR3 is 13 residues long. V shed 1 base and J shed 3 bases, with 3 bases lying between them. CDR3 nucleotide sequence: TGTGCCAGCAGCTTAGGGGACACCGGGGAGCTGTTTTTT. Translation gives CASSLGDTGELFF.

The chain is built from TRBV27 and TRBJ1-4; D remains unclear. V was shortened by 2 bases and J by 2 bases, with 3 bases between the two germline ends. The germline V gene has CDR1 MNHEY and CDR2 SMNVEV (reference sequence). The CDR3 consists of 13 residues. Here the CDR3 reads CASSLLTNEKLFF. DNA of the CDR3: TGTGCCAGCAGTTTACTGACTAATGAAAAACTGTTTTTT.

This chain connects TRBV7-8 to TRBJ2-5; tentatively, D is TRBD2 (5 bases). Germline CDR1 reads SGHVS; CDR2 reads FQNEAQ. The CDR3 extends over 19 amino acids. Trimming removed 0 bases at V and 4 bases at J, with 24 bases between. In nucleotides, the CDR3 is TGTGCCAGCAGCTTAGCGGGTAGTGGTAGCCCGGGGATGCGAGAGACCCAGTACTTC. It is translated as CASSLAGSGSPGMRETQYF.

This clone appeared a few times. The chain combines TRBV18 with TRBJ2-7; D might be TRBD1 (6 bases). The CDR3 totals 16 residues. V lost 2 bases, J lost 4 bases, and 18 bases lay in between. Per the germline V gene, CDR1 is KGHSH and CDR2 is LQKENI. The CDR3: CASSPSRTASNYEQYF. In DNA form, the CDR3 reads TGTGCCAGCTCACCATCTAGGACAGCCTCCAATTACGAGCAGTACTTC.

The rearrangement uses TRBV6-4 and TRBJ2-1, with D uncertain. Germline values: CDR1 MRHNA, CDR2 SNTAGT. V was cut by 0 bases and J by 6 bases, with 15 bases left in between. This CDR3 spans 16 amino acids. The CDR3 loop is CASSDSGGSPSNEQFF. CDR3 bases: TGTGCCAGCAGTGACTCAGGTGGCAGCCCCAGCAATGAGCAGTTCTTC.

The rearrangement joins TRBV7-2 to TRBJ2-5; 11 nucleotides line up with TRBD2. The CDR3 sequence is 16 residues long. Germline assignment: CDR1 SGHTA and CDR2 FQGNSA. After removal of 4 bases from V and 4 bases from J, the junction contained 8 bases not matched to a gene. The CDR3 sequence is CASSSMGLAGGETQYF. In DNA, the CDR3 is TGTGCCAGCAGCTCCATGGGGCTAGCGGGGGGAGAGACCCAGTACTTC.

This sequence joins TRBV4-3 and TRBJ1-2; D remains ambiguous. Germline V lookup: CDR1 LGHNA, CDR2 YSLEER. V lost 0 bases, J lost 1 base, and 6 bases lay in between. The CDR3 is 14 amino acids. CDR3 sequence: CASSQDLYNYGYTF. CDR3 sequence (DNA): TGCGCCAGCAGCCAAGACTTGTATAACTATGGCTACACCTTC.